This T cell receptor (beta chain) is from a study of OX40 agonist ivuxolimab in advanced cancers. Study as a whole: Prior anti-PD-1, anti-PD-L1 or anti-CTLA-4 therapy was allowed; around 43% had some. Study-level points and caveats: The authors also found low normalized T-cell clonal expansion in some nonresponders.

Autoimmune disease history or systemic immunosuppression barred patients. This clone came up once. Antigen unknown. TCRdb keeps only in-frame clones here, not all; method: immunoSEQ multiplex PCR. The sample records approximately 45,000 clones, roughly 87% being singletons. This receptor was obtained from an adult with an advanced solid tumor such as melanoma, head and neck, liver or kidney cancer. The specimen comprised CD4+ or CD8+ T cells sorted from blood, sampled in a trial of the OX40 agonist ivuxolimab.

CDR3 loop: CASSDEGWTYNEQFF. The CDR3 region has the DNA TGTGCCAGCAGTGATGAGGGGTGGACCTACAATGAGCAGTTCTTC. The rearrangement links TRBV6-4 to TRBJ2-1, with D possibly being TRBD1 or TRBD2 (5 bases each). In germline, CDR1 is MRHNA, CDR2 SNTAGT. CDR3 size: 15 residues. V dropped 3 bases and J dropped 2 bases, with 11 bases sitting between them.